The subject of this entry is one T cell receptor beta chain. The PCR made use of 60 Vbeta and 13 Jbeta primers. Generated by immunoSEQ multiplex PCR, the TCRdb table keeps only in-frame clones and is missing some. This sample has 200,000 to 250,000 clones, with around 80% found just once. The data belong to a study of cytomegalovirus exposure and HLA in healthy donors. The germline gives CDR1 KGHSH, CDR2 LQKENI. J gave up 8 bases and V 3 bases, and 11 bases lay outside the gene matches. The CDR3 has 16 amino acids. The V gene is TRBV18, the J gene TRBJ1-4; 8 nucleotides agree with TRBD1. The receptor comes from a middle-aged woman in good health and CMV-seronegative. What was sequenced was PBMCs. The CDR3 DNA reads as TGTGCCAGCTCACCGGACATGACAGGGGTTGACGAAAAACTGTTTTTT. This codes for CASSPDMTGVDEKLFF.